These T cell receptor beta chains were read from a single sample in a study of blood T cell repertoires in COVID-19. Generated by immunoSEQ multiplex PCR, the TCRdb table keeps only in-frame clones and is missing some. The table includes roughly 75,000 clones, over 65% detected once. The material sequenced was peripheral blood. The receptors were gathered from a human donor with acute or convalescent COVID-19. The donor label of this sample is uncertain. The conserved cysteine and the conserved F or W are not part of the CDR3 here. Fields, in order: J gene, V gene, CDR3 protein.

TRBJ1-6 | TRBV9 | ASSLTGDNSPLH
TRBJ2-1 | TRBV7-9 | ASSLGGGRSGNEQF
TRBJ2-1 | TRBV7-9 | ASSLDRGGLNNEQF
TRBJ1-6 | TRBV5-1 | ASSLGQGGSPLH
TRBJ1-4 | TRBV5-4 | ASSPGQFNEKLF
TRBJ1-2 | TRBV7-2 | ASSLNRGSGGYT
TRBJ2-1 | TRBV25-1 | ASSPVAGDSYNEQF
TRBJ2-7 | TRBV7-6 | ASSLELAGQDEQY
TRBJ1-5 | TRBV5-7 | ASSGRGGNSNQPQH
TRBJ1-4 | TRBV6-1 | ASSEDGNPGEDLF
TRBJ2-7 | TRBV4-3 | ASSQEVVLGQGSYEQY
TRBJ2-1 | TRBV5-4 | ASSLDPGRAYNEQF
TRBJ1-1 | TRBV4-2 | ASSRTRPRATEAF
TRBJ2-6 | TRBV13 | ASSFSVEPGVGANVLT
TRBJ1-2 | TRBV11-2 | ASHNNPGQIYGYT
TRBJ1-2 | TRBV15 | ATSRDRVKGGGYT
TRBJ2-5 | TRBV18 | ASSQDSQETQY
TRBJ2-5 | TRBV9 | ASSVVGTSGVQETQY
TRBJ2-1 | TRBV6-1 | ASSEGLAGGSNEQF
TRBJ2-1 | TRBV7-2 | ASSPGGGGSNEQF
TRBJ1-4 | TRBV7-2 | ASSSGGMVEKLF
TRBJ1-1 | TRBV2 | ASGQQDLAF
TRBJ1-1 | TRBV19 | ASSIGRLAMNTEAF
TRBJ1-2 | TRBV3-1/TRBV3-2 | ASRRQGAGGYT
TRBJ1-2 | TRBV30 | AWSYTGGYGYT